Shown below are 9 T cell receptor beta chains from a single sample sequenced in a study of response to subunit inactivated influenza vaccine. Each CDR3 protein gets one entry after TCRdb re-called the RT-PCR reads with MiXCR. This table has around 520,000 distinct CDR3 sequences, over 25% appearing once. Here the sequenced sample was CD4+ T cells sorted from PBMCs, taken roughly 5 days after vaccination. The receptor set was obtained from a man between 45 and 60 years old who received an inactivated influenza vaccine.

This clonotype was counted only a few times. CDR3 sequence: CASTAGQGYSNEQFF. The DNA for the CDR3 is TGTGCCAGCACCGCGGGACAGGGTTATTCCAATGAGCAGTTCTTC. The chain recombines TRBV12-3 or TRBV12-4 with TRBJ2-1; 9 bases are shared with TRBD1. The V and J ends lost 7 bases and 6 bases, in that order; junction bases with no gene match: 10. The CDR3 length is 15 residues.

In its sample, this clonotype was seen many times. The gene calls are TRBV12-3 or TRBV12-4 and TRBJ2-7; D remains ambiguous. This CDR3 spans 13 amino acids. The V gene lost 0 bases and the J gene lost 7 bases, with 10 bases spanning the gap. The CDR3 nucleotides read TGTGCCAGCAGTTTAGCGCTTTCTTTAGAGCAGTACTTC. This sequence encodes CASSLALSLEQYF.

The J gene is TRBJ1-2, the V gene TRBV7-8; maybe TRBD1 (5 bases). Germline CDR1 SGHVS, CDR2 FQNEAQ. The CDR3 is 15 amino acids. The V gene lost 7 bases and the J gene lost 8 bases, with 23 bases spanning the gap. This CDR3 is CASTIRRDGPWGYTF. The CDR3 nucleotides read TGTGCCAGCACCATTAGGAGGGACGGCCCTTGGGGCTACACCTTC.

The sample holds a few counts of this clonotype. The V gene is TRBV10-3, the J gene TRBJ2-1, with 9 nucleotides matching TRBD1. The CDR3 runs to 17 residues. The V gene end was trimmed by 4 bases and the J gene end by 6 bases; junction bases not matched to a gene: 13. Germline lookup yields CDR1 ENHRY and CDR2 SYGVKD. The chain's CDR3 is CAISAPRQGEARNEQFF. CDR3 nucleotides: TGTGCCATCAGTGCCCCTCGACAGGGGGAGGCCCGCAATGAGCAGTTCTTC.

The table lists this clonotype with a few counts. The chain couples TRBV2 to TRBJ2-1, with 11 nucleotides matching TRBD2. Trimming took 8 bases from V and 8 from J; bases not matched to a gene: 14. The CDR3 has 16 amino acids. In germline, CDR1 is SNHLY, CDR2 FYNNEI. The CDR3 is CASGGRLAGFMDEQFF. CDR3 in DNA: TGTGCCAGCGGGGGAAGACTAGCGGGATTCATGGATGAGCAGTTCTTC.

This chain uses TRBV28 with TRBJ2-1; 12 bases agree with TRBD2. Germline values: CDR1 MDHEN, CDR2 SYDVKM. V shed 1 base and J 9 bases; nucleotides not matched to a gene: 4. The CDR3 is 15 amino acids. The chain's CDR3 is CASSLYLAGGGEQFF. The CDR3 coding sequence is TGTGCCAGCAGTTTATATCTAGCGGGAGGGGGTGAGCAGTTCTTC.

This clonotype was seen more than once but under ten times. The chain couples TRBV6-2 or TRBV6-3 to TRBJ1-4; D not resolved. The length of the CDR3 is 12 residues. Trimming removed 6 bases at V and 8 bases at J, with 10 bases between. CDR1 is MNHEY and CDR2 is SVGEGT in the germline V gene. CDR3 DNA sequence: TGTGCCAGCAGCTCTGCGGGAGAAAAACTGTTTTTT. This gives the protein CASSSAGEKLFF.

The chain links TRBV20-1 to TRBJ1-1; tentatively, D is TRBD1 (6 bases). CDR3 length equals 11 residues. Trimming removed 8 bases from V and 3 bases from J, with 10 bases in between. In germline, CDR1 is DFQATT, CDR2 SNEGSKA (reference sequence). CDR3 sequence: CSIAGDTEAFF. The CDR3 DNA is TGCAGTATAGCAGGGGACACTGAAGCTTTCTTT.

The chain employs TRBV4-2 and TRBJ2-5; possibly TRBD1 or TRBD2 for D (5 bases each). V lost 4 bases to trimming and J lost 3 bases, with 15 bases between them. The CDR3 length is 15 residues. The germline CDR1 and CDR2 sequences are LGHNA and YNFKEQ. This CDR3 reads CASSRTGTPEETQYF. The CDR3 DNA follows: TGTGCCAGCAGCCGGACCGGGACCCCGGAAGAGACCCAGTACTTC.